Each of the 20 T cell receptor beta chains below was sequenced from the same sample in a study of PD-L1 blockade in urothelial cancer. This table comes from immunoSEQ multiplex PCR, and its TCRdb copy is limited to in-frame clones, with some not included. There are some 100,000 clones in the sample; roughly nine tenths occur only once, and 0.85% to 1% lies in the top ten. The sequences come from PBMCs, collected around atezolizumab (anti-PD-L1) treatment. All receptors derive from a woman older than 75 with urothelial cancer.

The CDR3 DNA sequence: TGTGCCTGGAGTGTACGGGGGAGGCAAGAGACCCAGTACTTC. This sequence encodes CAWSVRGRQETQYF. The chain employs TRBV30 and TRBJ2-5, with D possibly matching TRBD2 (6 bases). The CDR3 sequence is 14 residues long. Per germline, CDR1 GTSNPN and CDR2 SVGIG (reference sequence). Trimming stripped 0 bases from V and 2 bases from J, with 10 bases between.

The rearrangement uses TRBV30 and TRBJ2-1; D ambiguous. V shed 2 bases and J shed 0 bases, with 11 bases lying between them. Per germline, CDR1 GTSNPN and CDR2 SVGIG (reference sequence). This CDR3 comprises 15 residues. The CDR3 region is CAWSHGLSSYNEQFF. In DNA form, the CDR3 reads TGTGCCTGGAGTCACGGGTTGAGCTCCTACAATGAGCAGTTCTTC.

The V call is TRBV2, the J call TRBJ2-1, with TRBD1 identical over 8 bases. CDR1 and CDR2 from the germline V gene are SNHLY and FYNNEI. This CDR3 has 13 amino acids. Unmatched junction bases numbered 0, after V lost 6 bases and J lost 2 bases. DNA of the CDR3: TGTGCCAGCAGACAGGGGGCCTACAATGAGCAGTTCTTC. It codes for CASRQGAYNEQFF.

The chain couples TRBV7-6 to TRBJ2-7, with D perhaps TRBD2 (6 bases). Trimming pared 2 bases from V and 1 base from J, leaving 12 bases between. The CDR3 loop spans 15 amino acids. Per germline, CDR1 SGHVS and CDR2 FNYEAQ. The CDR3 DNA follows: TGTGCCAGCAGCTTAACGGAGGGATATTCCTACGAGCAGTACTTC. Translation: CASSLTEGYSYEQYF.

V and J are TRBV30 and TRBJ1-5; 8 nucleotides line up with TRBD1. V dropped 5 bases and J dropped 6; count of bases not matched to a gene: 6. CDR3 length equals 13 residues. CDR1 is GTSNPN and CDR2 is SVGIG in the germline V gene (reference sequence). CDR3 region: CAWARTGSQPQHF. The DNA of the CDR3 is TGTGCCTGGGCCCGGACAGGGAGTCAGCCCCAGCATTTT.

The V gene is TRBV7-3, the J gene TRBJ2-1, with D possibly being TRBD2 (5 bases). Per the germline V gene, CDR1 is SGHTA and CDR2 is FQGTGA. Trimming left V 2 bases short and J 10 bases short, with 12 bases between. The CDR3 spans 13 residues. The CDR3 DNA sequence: TGTGCCAGCAGCTTACAGCCGAGAGGGGAGCAGTTCTTC. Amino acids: CASSLQPRGEQFF.

CDR3 region: CASSLGASGSTDTQYF. The CDR3 DNA is TGCGCCAGCAGCTTGGGGGCTAGCGGGTCCACAGATACGCAGTATTTT. This sequence joins TRBV5-1 and TRBJ2-3, with 8 bases matching TRBD2. The CDR3 spans 16 residues. With 0 bases clipped from V and 2 bases from J, the junction kept 5 bases outside the gene matches. Germline assignment: CDR1 SGHRS and CDR2 YFSETQ.

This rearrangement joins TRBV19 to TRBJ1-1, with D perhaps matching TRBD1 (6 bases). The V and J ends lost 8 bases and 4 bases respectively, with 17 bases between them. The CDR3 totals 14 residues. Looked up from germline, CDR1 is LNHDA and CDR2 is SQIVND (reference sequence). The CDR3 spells CASRRSTGSTEAFF. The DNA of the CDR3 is TGTGCCAGTCGACGCTCTACAGGGTCCACTGAAGCTTTCTTT.

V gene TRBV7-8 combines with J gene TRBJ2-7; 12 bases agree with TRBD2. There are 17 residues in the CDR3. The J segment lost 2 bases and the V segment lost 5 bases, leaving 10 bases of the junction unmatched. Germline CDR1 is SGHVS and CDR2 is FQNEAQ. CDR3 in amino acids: CASSPAGTSGFTYEQYF. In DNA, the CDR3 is TGTGCCAGCAGCCCTGCCGGGACTAGCGGGTTCACCTACGAGCAGTACTTC.

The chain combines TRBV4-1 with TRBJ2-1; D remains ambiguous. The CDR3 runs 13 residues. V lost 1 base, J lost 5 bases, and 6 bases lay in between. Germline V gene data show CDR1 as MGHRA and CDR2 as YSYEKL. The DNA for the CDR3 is TGCGCCAGCAGCCAAGTATCTAACAATGAGCAGTTCTTC. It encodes CASSQVSNNEQFF.

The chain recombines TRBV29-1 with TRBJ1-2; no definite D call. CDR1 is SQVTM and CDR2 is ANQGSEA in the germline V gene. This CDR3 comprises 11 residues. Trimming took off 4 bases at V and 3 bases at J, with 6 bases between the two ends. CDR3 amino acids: CSVVQDYGYTF. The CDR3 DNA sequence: TGCAGCGTTGTCCAGGACTATGGCTACACCTTC. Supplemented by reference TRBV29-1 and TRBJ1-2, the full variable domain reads SAVISQKPSRDICQRGTSLTIQCQVDSQVTMMFWYRQQPGQSLTLIATANQGSEATYESGFVIDKFPISRPNLTFSTLTVSNMSPEDSSIYLCSVVQDYGYTFGSGTRLTVV.

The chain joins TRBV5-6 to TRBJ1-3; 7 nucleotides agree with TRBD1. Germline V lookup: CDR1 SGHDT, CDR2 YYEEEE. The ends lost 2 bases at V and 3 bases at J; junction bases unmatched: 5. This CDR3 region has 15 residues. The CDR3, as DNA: TGTGCCAGCAGCTTCAGGGGGTCCCGTGGAAACACCATATATTTT. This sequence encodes CASSFRGSRGNTIYF.

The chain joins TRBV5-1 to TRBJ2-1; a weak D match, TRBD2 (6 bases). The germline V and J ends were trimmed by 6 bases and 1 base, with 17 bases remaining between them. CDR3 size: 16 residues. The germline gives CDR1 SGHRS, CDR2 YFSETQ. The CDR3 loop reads CASTPGGTGSYNEQFF. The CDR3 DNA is TGCGCCAGCACCCCCGGCGGGACGGGGTCCTACAATGAGCAGTTCTTC.

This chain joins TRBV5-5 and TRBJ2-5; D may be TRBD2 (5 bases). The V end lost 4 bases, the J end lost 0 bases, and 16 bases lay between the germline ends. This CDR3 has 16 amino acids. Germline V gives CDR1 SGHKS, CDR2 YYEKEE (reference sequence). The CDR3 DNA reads TGTGCCAGCAGCCCCTGGAGAGCGCGGGACCAAGAGACCCAGTACTTC. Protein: CASSPWRARDQETQYF.

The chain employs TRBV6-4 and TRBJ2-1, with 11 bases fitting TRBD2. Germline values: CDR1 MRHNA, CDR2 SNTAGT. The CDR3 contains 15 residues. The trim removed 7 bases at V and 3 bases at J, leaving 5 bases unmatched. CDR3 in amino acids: CASTQLAGVYNEQFF. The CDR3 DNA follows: TGTGCCAGCACCCAACTAGCGGGAGTCTACAATGAGCAGTTCTTC.

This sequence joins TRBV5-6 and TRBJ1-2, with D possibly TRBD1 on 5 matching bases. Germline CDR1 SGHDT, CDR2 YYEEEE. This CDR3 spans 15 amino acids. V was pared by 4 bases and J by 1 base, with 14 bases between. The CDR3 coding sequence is TGTGCCAGCAGCATAGACAGAAGCATTAACTATGGCTACACCTTC. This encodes CASSIDRSINYGYTF.

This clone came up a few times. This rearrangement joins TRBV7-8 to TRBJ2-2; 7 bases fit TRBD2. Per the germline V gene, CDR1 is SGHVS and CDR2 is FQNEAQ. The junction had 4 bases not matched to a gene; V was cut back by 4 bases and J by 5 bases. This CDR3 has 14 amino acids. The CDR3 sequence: CASSYRRGTGELFF. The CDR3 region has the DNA TGTGCCAGCAGCTATAGGCGGGGGACCGGGGAGCTGTTTTTT.

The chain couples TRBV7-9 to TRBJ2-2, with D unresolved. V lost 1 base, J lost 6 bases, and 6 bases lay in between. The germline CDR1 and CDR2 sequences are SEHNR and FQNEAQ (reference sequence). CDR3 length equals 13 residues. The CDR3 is CASSLGVSGELFF. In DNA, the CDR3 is TGTGCCAGCAGCTTAGGTGTATCCGGGGAGCTGTTTTTT.

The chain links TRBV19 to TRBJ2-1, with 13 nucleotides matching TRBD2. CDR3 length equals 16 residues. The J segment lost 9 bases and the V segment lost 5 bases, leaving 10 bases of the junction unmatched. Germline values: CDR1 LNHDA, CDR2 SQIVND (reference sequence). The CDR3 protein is CASSARTSGRGGEQFF. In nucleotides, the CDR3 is TGTGCCAGTAGTGCACGGACTAGCGGGAGAGGTGGTGAGCAGTTCTTC.

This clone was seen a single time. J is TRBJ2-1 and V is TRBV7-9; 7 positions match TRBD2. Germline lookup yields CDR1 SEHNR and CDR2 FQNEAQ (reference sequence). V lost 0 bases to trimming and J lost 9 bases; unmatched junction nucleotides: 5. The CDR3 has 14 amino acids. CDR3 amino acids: CASSLASPGGEQFF. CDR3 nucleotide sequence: TGTGCCAGCAGCTTAGCTAGTCCGGGAGGTGAGCAGTTCTTC.